This TCR beta chain was obtained from a study of untreated major depressive disorder. Findings of the study overall: The sequencing tests were limited to three preselected Vbeta families.

Participants were all of European descent. Controls lacked current or lifetime mood disorder and scored 5 or less on depressive symptoms. Blood, 30 to 35 ml, was drawn into EDTA tubes. This clone was observed a few times. Antigen: not known. Some clones are missing from TCRdb's copy, which holds only in-frame ones; the method was immunoSEQ multiplex PCR. This sample has 20,000 or so clones, with 85% found just once. The germline CDR1 and CDR2 sequences are SQVTM and ANQGSEA. The length of the CDR3 is 12 residues. V gave up 4 bases and J gave up 2 bases, with 9 bases separating them. The chain combines TRBV29-1 with TRBJ2-7; tentatively, D is TRBD1 (5 bases). This clonotype originated in a woman younger than 45 in good health. The specimen was CD4+ T cells from PBMCs. CDR3 nucleotides: TGCAGCGTTGGACAGAGTCCCTACGAGCAGTACTTC. Protein product: CSVGQSPYEQYF.